This T cell receptor (beta chain) was captured in a study of prognosis after radiotherapy for stage I lung cancer. In the study overall: Subsequent to radiotherapy, distant metastatic disease emerged in four patients (median about 7 months), whereas some 14 exhibited no significant progression.

Remarks on this clonotype: The antigen is not known.

From germline, CDR1 is SGHNT and CDR2 YENEEA. V was pared by 6 bases and J by 1 base, with 9 bases of the junction left unmatched. The CDR3 extends over 15 amino acids. General study points: Following stereotactic body radiation therapy, unique TCR clone counts fell, with a median of approximately 9,600 versus 7,200. Reports indicated that TRBV and TRBJ gene usage differed between patients with and without metastases, including differences in about nine V and a couple of J genes after SBRT.

TCR beta CDR3 amplification from genomic DNA was performed by two-round multiplex PCR. Amplification during the initial PCR round employed primers specific to each TRBV and TRBJ gene. TCRdb re-derived calls from the multiplex PCR reads in MiXCR, one entry per CDR3 protein. The sample holds some 14,000 distinct CDR3 sequences, approximately 46% seen once. This chain links TRBV11-3 with TRBJ2-7, with 7 bases fitting TRBD2. This TCR came from a donor of 50 years or more with non-small cell lung cancer. The sequenced sample was PBMCs, obtained before or after stereotactic body radiation therapy (not recorded which). The CDR3 DNA follows: TGTGCCAGCAGGCCAAGAATCGGGGGGTCCTACGAGCAGTACTTC. It is translated as CASRPRIGGSYEQYF.